This is a list of T cell receptor beta chains from one sample in a study of blood T cell repertoires in COVID-19. Clones were sequenced by immunoSEQ multiplex PCR, and TCRdb holds only the in-frame ones, with some missing. In the table there are about half a million clones, 80% to 90% of which are singletons. The specimen was peripheral blood. The receptor set was obtained from a human donor in a cohort sampled during active COVID-19. CDR3s include the opening cysteine and the closing phenylalanine or tryptophan. Each record gives: clone size, D gene, J gene, V gene, CDR3 DNA, CDR3 protein. D genes are given only for firm matches. Size is stated for part of the rows, as once, few or many counts, or as a class when the clone is expanded.

>few|NA|TRBJ2-1|TRBV4-1
TGCGCCAGCAGCCAAGAATCTACAGTCAATGAGCAGTTCTTC
CASSQESTVNEQFF
>NA|NA|TRBJ1-2|TRBV5-1
TGCGCCAGCAGCCGGGATGGAGGGGCAAACTATGGCTACACCTTC
CASSRDGGANYGYTF
>NA|NA|TRBJ1-1|TRBV10-1
TGCGCCAGCAGTGAAGGCAGCGGCGCTGAAGCTTTCTTT
CASSEGSGAEAFF
>NA|TRBD1|TRBJ1-1|TRBV7-9
TGTGCCAGCAGCTCTACAGGGGCCCGGAACACTGAAGCTTTCTTT
CASSSTGARNTEAFF
>NA|NA|TRBJ2-7|TRBV19
TGTGCCAGTAGTATTATGGACGGGAACCTCTACGAGCAGTACTTC
CASSIMDGNLYEQYF
>NA|TRBD2|TRBJ2-1|TRBV5-4
TGTGCCAGCAGCTGGCGGACCTTAGCGGGAGGAAGTCGGAATGAGCAGTTCTTC
CASSWRTLAGGSRNEQFF
>NA|NA|TRBJ2-1|TRBV4-1
TGCGCCAGCAGCCACCCGGGACTTTACAATGAGCAGTTCTTC
CASSHPGLYNEQFF
>NA|TRBD1|TRBJ1-1|TRBV27
TGTGCCAGCAGTCCCAACAGGGGGTACACTGAAGCTTTCTTT
CASSPNRGYTEAFF
>NA|TRBD1|TRBJ1-1|TRBV15
TGTGCCACCAGCCCTTTCCCGAGACAGGGAGGGAACACTGAAGCTTTCTTT
CATSPFPRQGGNTEAFF
>NA|NA|TRBJ1-2|TRBV3-1/TRBV3-2
TGTGCCAGCAGCCAAGATCTCGGGACTAACTATGGCTACACCTTC
CASSQDLGTNYGYTF
>NA|NA|TRBJ2-3|TRBV7-3
TGTGCCAGCAGCTTCGGGCTAGCCACAGATACGCAGTATTTT
CASSFGLATDTQYF
>NA|NA|TRBJ2-2|TRBV19
TGTGCCAGTAGTCAAGACAGAATCTTACTTTACACCGGGGAGCTGTTTTTT
CASSQDRILLYTGELFF
>NA|NA|TRBJ2-3|TRBV19
TGTGCCAGTAGTATACGTACAGGGAGCACAGATACGCAGTATTTT
CASSIRTGSTDTQYF